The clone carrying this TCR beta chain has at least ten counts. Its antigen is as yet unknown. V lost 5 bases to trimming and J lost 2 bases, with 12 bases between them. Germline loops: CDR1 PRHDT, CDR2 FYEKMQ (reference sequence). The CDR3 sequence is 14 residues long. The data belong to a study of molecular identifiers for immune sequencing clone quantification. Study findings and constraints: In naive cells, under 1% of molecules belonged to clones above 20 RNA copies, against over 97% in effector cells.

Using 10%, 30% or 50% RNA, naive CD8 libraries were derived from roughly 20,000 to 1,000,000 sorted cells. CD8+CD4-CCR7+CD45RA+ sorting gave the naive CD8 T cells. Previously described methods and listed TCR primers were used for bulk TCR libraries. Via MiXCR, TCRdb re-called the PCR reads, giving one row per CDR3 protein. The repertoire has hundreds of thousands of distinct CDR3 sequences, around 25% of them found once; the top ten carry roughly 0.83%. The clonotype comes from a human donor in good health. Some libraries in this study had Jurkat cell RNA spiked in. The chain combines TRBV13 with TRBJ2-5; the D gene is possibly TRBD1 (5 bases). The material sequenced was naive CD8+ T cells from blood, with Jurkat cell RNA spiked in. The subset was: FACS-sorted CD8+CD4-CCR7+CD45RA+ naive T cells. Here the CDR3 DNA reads TGTGCCAGCAGCCCCCCAGACAGACAAGAGACCCAGTACTTC. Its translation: CASSPPDRQETQYF.